The 21 T cell receptor beta chains reported below all come from one sample, sequenced in a study of cytomegalovirus exposure and HLA in healthy donors. PCR employed 60 Vbeta and 13 Jbeta primers. Using immunoSEQ multiplex PCR, the repertoire was profiled, and TCRdb retains in-frame clones only, with some absent. The sample gives 150,000 to 200,000 clones, approximately 82% of which show up once; around 2.1% is in the top ten. Material for sequencing was PBMCs. These receptors originate from a woman younger than 30 in good health and CMV-seropositive.

This rearrangement joins TRBV6-6 to TRBJ2-7; 8 bases agree with TRBD1. Germline V gene sequence: CDR1 MNHNY, CDR2 SVGAGI (reference sequence). The CDR3 is 16 residues long. With V trimmed by 0 bases and J by 6 bases, 10 bases remained unmatched. The CDR3, as DNA: TGTGCCAGCAGTTACTCAACCGGACAGGGAATAGGCGAGCAGTACGTC. It specifies CASSYSTGQGIGEQYV.

This clone is a singleton in its sample. The V and J genes are TRBV29-1 and TRBJ1-1, with 8 bases aligning to TRBD1. This CDR3 has 12 residues. Germline CDR1 reads SQVTM; CDR2 reads ANQGSEA. V gave up 6 bases and J gave up 6 bases; unmatched junction bases: 6. DNA for the CDR3: TGCAGCGTGTGGACAGGGTTGCCTGAAGCTTTCTTT. The encoded protein is CSVWTGLPEAFF.

This sequence joins TRBV4-2 and TRBJ2-2, with 11 bases aligning to TRBD2. Trimming cost V 4 bases and J 6 bases; bases outside gene matches: 10. Germline values: CDR1 LGHNA, CDR2 YNFKEQ. This CDR3 region has 17 residues. Here the CDR3 DNA reads TGTGCCAGCAGCCGCGTTTTTAGCGGGGGGGCCCCCGGGGAGCTGTTTTTT. Amino acid sequence: CASSRVFSGGAPGELFF.

This chain uses TRBV5-4 with TRBJ2-4; no firm D call. The V end lost 7 bases, the J end lost 5 bases, and 10 bases lay between the germline ends. Per the germline V gene, CDR1 is SGHNT and CDR2 is YYREEE (reference sequence). The CDR3 is 12 amino acids. The CDR3 sequence is CASSGAQNIQYF. Here the CDR3 DNA reads TGTGCCAGCTCCGGAGCACAAAACATTCAGTACTTC.

This rearrangement joins TRBV4-3 to TRBJ2-5, with 7 bases identical to TRBD2. This CDR3 has 14 amino acids. With V trimmed by 4 bases and J by 4 bases, 6 bases remained unmatched. The germline V gene encodes CDR1 LGHNA and CDR2 YSLEER. The CDR3 spells CASSPGLPPETQYF. CDR3 nucleotide sequence: TGCGCCAGCAGCCCGGGACTACCCCCAGAGACCCAGTACTTC.

The chain employs TRBV27 and TRBJ2-7, with D possibly being TRBD1 (7 bases). Trimming removed 6 bases at V and 7 bases at J, with 19 bases between. The V gene's germline CDR1 is MNHEY and CDR2 SMNVEV (reference sequence). CDR3 length: 14 residues. This CDR3 reads CASRRAGGGGEQYV. Written as DNA, the CDR3 is TGTGCCAGCAGGAGGGCAGGGGGAGGTGGTGAGCAGTACGTC.

The chain combines TRBV7-9 with TRBJ1-2; 9 nucleotides match TRBD1. The CDR3 is 15 residues long. V trimming: 5 bases; J trimming: 2 bases; junction bases outside the gene matches: 6. The V gene's germline CDR1 is SEHNR and CDR2 FQNEAQ (reference sequence). CDR3 in amino acids: CASSPGQGINYGYTF. The CDR3 nucleotides are TGTGCCAGCAGCCCCGGACAGGGGATAAACTATGGCTACACCTTC.

About this clone: Other nucleotide sequences in the sample specify the same CDR3. The chain combines TRBV5-1 with TRBJ1-1; unclear D gene. The V and J ends lost 4 bases and 0 bases respectively, with 10 bases between them. The CDR3 sequence is 14 residues long. From germline, CDR1 is SGHRS and CDR2 YFSETQ. CDR3 protein: CASSLAGMNTEAFF. Written as DNA, the CDR3 is TGCGCCAGCAGCCTGGCAGGCATGAACACTGAAGCTTTCTTT.

The rearrangement links TRBV19 to TRBJ1-5; D may be TRBD1 (6 bases). CDR3 length equals 15 residues. Looked up from germline, CDR1 is LNHDA and CDR2 is SQIVND (reference sequence). V lost 7 bases and J 5 bases, leaving 18 bases between the germline ends. CDR3 coding DNA: TGTGCCAGTATCGCGATCGGGGCAGGGGATCAGCCCCAGCATTTT. Protein product: CASIAIGAGDQPQHF.

The chain carries TRBV5-6 and TRBJ1-6; 7 bases are a match to TRBD1. The germline gives CDR1 SGHDT, CDR2 YYEEEE. The CDR3 runs to 14 residues. The V and J ends lost 2 bases and 11 bases, in that order; junction bases with no gene match: 7. CDR3 amino acids: CASSFGRGTAPLHF. The CDR3 coding sequence is TGTGCCAGCAGCTTTGGCAGGGGGACGGCACCCCTCCACTTT.

This clone was seen a few times. The CDR3 is CASSAGLAGRTGELFF. CDR3 coding DNA: TGTGCCAGCAGCGCAGGACTAGCGGGGAGAACCGGGGAGCTGTTTTTT. V is TRBV9 and J is TRBJ2-2; 12 nucleotides line up with TRBD2. This CDR3 region has 16 residues. Germline V CDR1 and CDR2: SGDLS, YYNGEE. V shed 3 bases, J shed 5 bases, and the junction held 5 bases outside the gene matches. The whole variable domain, filled in from reference TRBV9 and TRBJ2-2, reads DSGVTQTPKHLITATGQRVTLRCSPRSGDLSVYWYQQSLDQGLQFLIQYYNGEERAKGNILERFSAQQFPDLHSELNLSSLELGDSALYFCASSAGLAGRTGELFFGEGSRLTVL.

This clone has only a few counts. This chain links TRBV6-4 with TRBJ2-2; D remains unclear. CDR3 length: 14 amino acids. Germline V gene data show CDR1 as MRHNA and CDR2 as SNTAGT. Trimming stripped 4 bases from V and 2 bases from J, with 8 bases between. CDR3 loop: CASSVSTNTGELFF. The CDR3 nucleotides read TGTGCCAGCAGTGTAAGCACCAACACCGGGGAGCTGTTTTTT.

This clone was recorded only once. CDR3 protein: CSVGQGVGTDTQYF. The CDR3 DNA sequence: TGCAGCGTTGGGCAGGGTGTGGGCACAGATACGCAGTATTTT. The gene calls are TRBV29-1 and TRBJ2-3, with D tentatively TRBD1 (5 bases). Germline-derived CDR1 and CDR2 are SQVTM and ANQGSEA. The CDR3 totals 14 residues. The germline V and J ends were trimmed by 4 bases and 1 base, with 12 bases remaining between them.

The chain links TRBV10-1 to TRBJ2-2; D perhaps matches TRBD2 (5 bases). Trimming took 7 bases from V and 7 from J, leaving 13 bases between them. Germline V gene sequence: CDR1 WNHNN, CDR2 SYGVQD (reference sequence). The CDR3 is 13 residues long. The CDR3 spells CASKWAEGGELFF. The CDR3 DNA sequence: TGCGCCAGCAAATGGGCAGAGGGCGGGGAGCTGTTTTTT.

The genes are TRBV4-3 and TRBJ1-1; weak D call: TRBD1 (6 bases). Trimming took 0 bases from V and 0 from J, leaving 11 bases between them. The CDR3 extends over 16 amino acids. Looked up from germline, CDR1 is LGHNA and CDR2 is YSLEER. The CDR3 reads CASSQDTRGLNTEAFF. The CDR3 coding sequence is TGCGCCAGCAGCCAAGATACCAGGGGCCTGAACACTGAAGCTTTCTTT.

This clone was seen a single time. The DNA for the CDR3 is TGTGCCAGCAGCGGCGCGGACAGGACTAACTATGGCTACACCTTC. It specifies CASSGADRTNYGYTF. The chain has TRBV7-9 and TRBJ1-2; TRBD1 aligns across 7 bases. In germline, CDR1 is SEHNR, CDR2 FQNEAQ (reference sequence). Losses at the gene ends were 5 bases for V and 0 bases for J; bases not matched to a gene: 6. This CDR3 comprises 15 residues.

A note on this clone: Sequence at one end of the junction differs from germline and may be a read error. V is TRBV7-9 and J is TRBJ2-2, with 9 bases lining up with TRBD2. Germline loops: CDR1 SEHNR, CDR2 FQNEAQ (reference sequence). This CDR3 has 17 amino acids. The CDR3 spells CSSSVYLAGRNTGELFF. In nucleotides, the CDR3 is TGTTCCAGCAGCGTGTACCTAGCGGGGAGGAACACCGGGGAGCTGTTTTTT.

This chain links TRBV23-1 with TRBJ1-5; a possible D gene is TRBD1 (6 bases). TRBV23-1 is marked as an open reading frame, function uncertain. Trimming pared 3 bases from V and 4 bases from J, leaving 19 bases between. The CDR3 loop spans 17 amino acids. The DNA for the CDR3 is TGCGCCAGCAGTCAGTTGGTGAAAACAGGGAGAAATCAGCCCCAGCATTTT. Amino acid sequence: CASSQLVKTGRNQPQHF.

With respect to this clone: The identical CDR3 is also encoded by other nucleotide sequences in the sample. The rearrangement links TRBV11-2 to TRBJ1-2, with TRBD1 as a possible D gene (6 bases). The CDR3 is 16 amino acids. Germline loops: CDR1 SGHAT, CDR2 FQNNGV. V was pared by 3 bases and J by 7 bases, with 21 bases between. The CDR3 DNA follows: TGTGCCAGCAGCTTTAGGCGGGGGGCTCTTTCGGTTGGCTACACCTTC. Translation: CASSFRRGALSVGYTF. Together with reference TRBV11-2 and TRBJ1-2, the CDR3 gives the full variable domain: EAGVAQSPRYKIIEKRQSVAFWCNPISGHATLYWYQQILGQGPKLLIQFQNNGVVDDSQLPKDRFSAERLKGVDSTLKIQPAKLEDSAVYLCASSFRRGALSVGYTFGSGTRLTVV.

This clone appeared a few times. This rearrangement joins TRBV5-4 to TRBJ1-1; the D gene is possibly TRBD1 (5 bases). There are 14 residues in the CDR3. Germline CDR1 reads SGHNT; CDR2 reads YYREEE (reference sequence). Trimming removed 2 bases from V and 4 bases from J, with 12 bases in between. The CDR3 region is CASSFNLQGTEAFF. In DNA form, the CDR3 reads TGTGCCAGCAGCTTTAATCTCCAGGGCACTGAAGCTTTCTTT.

The chain is built from TRBV6-5 and TRBJ2-7; D is uncertain. Germline assignment: CDR1 MNHEY and CDR2 SVGAGI. The CDR3 is 13 amino acids. V dropped 0 bases and J dropped 2 bases, with 5 bases sitting between them. The CDR3 loop is CASSYSEAYEQYV. Here the CDR3 DNA reads TGTGCCAGCAGTTACTCCGAGGCCTACGAGCAGTACGTC.